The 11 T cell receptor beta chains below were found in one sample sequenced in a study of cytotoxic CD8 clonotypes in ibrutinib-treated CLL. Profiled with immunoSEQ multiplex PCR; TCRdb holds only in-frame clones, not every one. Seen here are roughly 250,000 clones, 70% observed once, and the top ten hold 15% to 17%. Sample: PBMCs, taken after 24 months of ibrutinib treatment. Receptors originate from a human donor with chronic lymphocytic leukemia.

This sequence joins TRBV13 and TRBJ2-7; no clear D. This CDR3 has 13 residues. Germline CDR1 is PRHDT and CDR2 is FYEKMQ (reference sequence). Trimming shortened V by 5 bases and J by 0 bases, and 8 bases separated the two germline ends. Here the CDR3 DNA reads TGTGCCAGCAGCCCGACACTCTCCTACGAGCAGTACTTC. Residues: CASSPTLSYEQYF.

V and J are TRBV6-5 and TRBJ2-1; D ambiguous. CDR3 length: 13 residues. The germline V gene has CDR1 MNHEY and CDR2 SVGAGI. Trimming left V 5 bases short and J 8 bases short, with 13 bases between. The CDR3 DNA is TGTGCCAGCAGTATATCCCCGGACCATGAGCAGTTCTTC. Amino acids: CASSISPDHEQFF.

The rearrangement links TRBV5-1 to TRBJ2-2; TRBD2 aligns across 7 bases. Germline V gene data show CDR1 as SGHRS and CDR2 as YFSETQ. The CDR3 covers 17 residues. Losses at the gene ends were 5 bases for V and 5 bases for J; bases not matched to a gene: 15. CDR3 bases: TGCGCCAGCAGGTCCTTGCGGGAGTCATATCAGACCGGGGAGCTGTTTTTT. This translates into CASRSLRESYQTGELFF.

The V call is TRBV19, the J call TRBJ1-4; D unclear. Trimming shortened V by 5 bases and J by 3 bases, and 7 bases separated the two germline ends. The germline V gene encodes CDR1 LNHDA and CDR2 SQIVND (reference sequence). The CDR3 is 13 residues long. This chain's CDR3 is CASSGVANEKLFF. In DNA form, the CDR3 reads TGTGCCAGTAGTGGAGTGGCTAATGAAAAACTGTTTTTT.

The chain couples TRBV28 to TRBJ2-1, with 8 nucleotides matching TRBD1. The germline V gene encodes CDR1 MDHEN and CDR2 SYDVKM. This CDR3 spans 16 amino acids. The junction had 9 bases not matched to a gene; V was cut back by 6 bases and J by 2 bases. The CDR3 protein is CASSLIRGRPYNEQFF. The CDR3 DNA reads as TGTGCCAGCAGCCTGATCAGGGGGCGCCCCTACAATGAGCAGTTCTTC.

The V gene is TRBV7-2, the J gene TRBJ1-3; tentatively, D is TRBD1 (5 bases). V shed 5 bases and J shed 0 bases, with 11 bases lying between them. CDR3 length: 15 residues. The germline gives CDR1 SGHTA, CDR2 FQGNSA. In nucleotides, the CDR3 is TGTGCCAGCAGCATCGGACAAGCCTCTGGAAACACCATATATTTT. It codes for CASSIGQASGNTIYF.

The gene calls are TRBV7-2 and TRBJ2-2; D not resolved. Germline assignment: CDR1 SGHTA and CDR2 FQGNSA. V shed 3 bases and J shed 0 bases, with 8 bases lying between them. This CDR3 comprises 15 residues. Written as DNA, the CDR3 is TGTGCCAGCAGCTTTCGGCAGGCGAACACCGGGGAGCTGTTTTTT. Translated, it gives CASSFRQANTGELFF. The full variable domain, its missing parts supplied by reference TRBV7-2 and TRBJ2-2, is GAGVSQSPSNKVTEKGKDVELRCDPISGHTALYWYRQSLGQGLEFLIYFQGNSAPDKSGLPSDRFSAERTGGSVSTLTIQRTQQEDSAVYLCASSFRQANTGELFFGEGSRLTVL.

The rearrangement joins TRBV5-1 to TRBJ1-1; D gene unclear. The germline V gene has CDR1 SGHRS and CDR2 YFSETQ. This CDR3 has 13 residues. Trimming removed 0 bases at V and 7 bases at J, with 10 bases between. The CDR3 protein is CASSLGALGEAFF. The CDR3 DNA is TGCGCCAGCAGCTTGGGGGCCCTTGGTGAAGCTTTCTTT.

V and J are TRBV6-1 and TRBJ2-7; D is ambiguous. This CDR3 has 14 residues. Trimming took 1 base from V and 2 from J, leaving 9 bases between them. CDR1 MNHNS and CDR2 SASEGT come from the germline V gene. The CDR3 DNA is TGTGCCAGCAGTGAAGTTGGCACAACCTACGAGCAGTACTTC. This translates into CASSEVGTTYEQYF.

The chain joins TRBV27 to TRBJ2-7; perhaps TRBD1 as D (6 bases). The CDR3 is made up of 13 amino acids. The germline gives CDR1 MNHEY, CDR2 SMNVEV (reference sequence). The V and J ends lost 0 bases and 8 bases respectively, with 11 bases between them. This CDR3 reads CASSLSMTGKQYF. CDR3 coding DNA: TGTGCCAGCAGTTTATCGATGACAGGAAAGCAGTACTTC.

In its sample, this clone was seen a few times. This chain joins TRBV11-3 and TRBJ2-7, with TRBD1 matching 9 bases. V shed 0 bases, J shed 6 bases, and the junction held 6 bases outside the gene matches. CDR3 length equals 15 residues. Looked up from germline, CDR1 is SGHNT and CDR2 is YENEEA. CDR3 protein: CASSLDGGQGSEQYF. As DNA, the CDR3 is TGTGCCAGCAGCTTAGATGGGGGACAGGGTTCCGAGCAGTACTTC.